A few counts support the clone carrying this T cell receptor (beta chain). Its antigen is still unknown. Through a sample-barcoded 5' primer and a J-beta primer mix, a second PCR was run for roughly 6 to 11 cycles. Each CDR3 protein is one row after TCRdb ran MiXCR on the 5' RACE reads. The sample lists 850,000 to 1,300,000 distinct CDR3 sequences, 45% occurring once. The data stem from a study of blood T cells in healthy people across ages. Notes on the study in general: Naive and antigen-experienced cells were not separated, limiting conclusive comparison. Naive T cell percentage by flow cytometry tracked strongly with beta diversity. The study lacked donor CMV status, which possibly confounded expanded clonotype changes.

Sequenced material: blood. This TCR came from a woman aged 55-69 years in good health.

CDR3 region: CASSQTRPPDYEQYF. The CDR3 nucleotides are TGTGCCAGCAGCCAAACTCGTCCCCCGGACTACGAGCAGTACTTC. The chain recombines TRBV4-2 with TRBJ2-7; D is uncertain. There are 15 residues in the CDR3. Trimming pared 2 bases from V and 3 bases from J, leaving 14 bases between. Looked up from germline, CDR1 is LGHNA and CDR2 is YNFKEQ.